This T cell receptor beta chain came from a study of beta chain features in type 1 diabetes. The wider study: Patients were similar to healthy donors in age and gender (as well as in cell yields).

Broader study findings: The study found moderately but significantly shorter TCRB CDR3s in all four CD4+ subsets of Type 1 diabetes patients.

Sorting of CD4+ naive, central memory, regulatory and stem cell-like memory cells was performed via CD45RO/CCR7/CD25/CD127/CD95/CD27. As regards this clone: The antigen is not known.

Germline V gives CDR1 LNHDA, CDR2 SQIVND (reference sequence). J lost 4 bases, V lost 2 bases, and 4 bases had no gene match. This CDR3 comprises 14 residues. The entirety of the isolated RNA underwent reverse transcription, so expressed TCRB transcripts were sequenced. Some clones are missing from TCRdb's copy, which holds only in-frame ones; the method was immunoSEQ multiplex PCR. The sample contains 360,000 or so clones, roughly a fifth of which appear only once. The TCR sequence derives from a woman younger than 35 in good health. What was sequenced was naive CD4+ T cells from blood. V and J are TRBV19 and TRBJ2-7; 8 nucleotides agree with TRBD2. The CDR3 region is CASSISGSGYEQYF. The CDR3 DNA reads as TGTGCCAGTAGTATAAGCGGGAGTGGTTACGAGCAGTACTTC.